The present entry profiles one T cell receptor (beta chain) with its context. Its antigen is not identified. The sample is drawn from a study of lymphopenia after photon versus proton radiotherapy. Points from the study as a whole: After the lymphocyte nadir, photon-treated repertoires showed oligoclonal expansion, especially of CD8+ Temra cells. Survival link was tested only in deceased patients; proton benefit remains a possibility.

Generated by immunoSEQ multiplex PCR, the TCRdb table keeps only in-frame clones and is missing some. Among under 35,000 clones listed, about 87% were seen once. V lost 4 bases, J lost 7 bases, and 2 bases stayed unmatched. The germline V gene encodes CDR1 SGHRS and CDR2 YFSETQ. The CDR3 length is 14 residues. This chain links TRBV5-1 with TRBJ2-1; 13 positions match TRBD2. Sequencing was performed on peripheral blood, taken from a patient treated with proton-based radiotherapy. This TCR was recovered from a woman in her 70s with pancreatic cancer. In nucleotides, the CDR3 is TGCGCCAGCAGCCCGGGACTAGCGGGAAATGAGCAGTTCTTC. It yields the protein CASSPGLAGNEQFF.